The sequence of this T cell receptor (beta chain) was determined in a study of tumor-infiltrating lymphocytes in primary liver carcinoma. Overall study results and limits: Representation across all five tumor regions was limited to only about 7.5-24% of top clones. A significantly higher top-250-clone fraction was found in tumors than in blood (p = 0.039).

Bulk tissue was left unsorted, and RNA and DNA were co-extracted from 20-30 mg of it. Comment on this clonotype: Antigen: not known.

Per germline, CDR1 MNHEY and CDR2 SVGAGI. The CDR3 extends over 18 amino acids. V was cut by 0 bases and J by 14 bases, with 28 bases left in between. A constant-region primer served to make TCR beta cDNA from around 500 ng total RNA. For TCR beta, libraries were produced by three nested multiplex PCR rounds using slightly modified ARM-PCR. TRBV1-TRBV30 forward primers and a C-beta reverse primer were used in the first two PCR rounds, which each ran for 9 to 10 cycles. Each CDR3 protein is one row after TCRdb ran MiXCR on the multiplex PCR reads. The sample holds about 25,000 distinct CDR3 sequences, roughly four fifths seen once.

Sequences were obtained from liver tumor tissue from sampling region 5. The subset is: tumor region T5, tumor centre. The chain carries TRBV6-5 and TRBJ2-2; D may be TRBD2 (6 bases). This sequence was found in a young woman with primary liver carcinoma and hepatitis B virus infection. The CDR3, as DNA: TGTGCCAGCAGTTACTCGAGCAGCGCCCAAAGACAGACCGGGGGACTGTTTTTT. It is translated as CASSYSSSAQRQTGGLFF.